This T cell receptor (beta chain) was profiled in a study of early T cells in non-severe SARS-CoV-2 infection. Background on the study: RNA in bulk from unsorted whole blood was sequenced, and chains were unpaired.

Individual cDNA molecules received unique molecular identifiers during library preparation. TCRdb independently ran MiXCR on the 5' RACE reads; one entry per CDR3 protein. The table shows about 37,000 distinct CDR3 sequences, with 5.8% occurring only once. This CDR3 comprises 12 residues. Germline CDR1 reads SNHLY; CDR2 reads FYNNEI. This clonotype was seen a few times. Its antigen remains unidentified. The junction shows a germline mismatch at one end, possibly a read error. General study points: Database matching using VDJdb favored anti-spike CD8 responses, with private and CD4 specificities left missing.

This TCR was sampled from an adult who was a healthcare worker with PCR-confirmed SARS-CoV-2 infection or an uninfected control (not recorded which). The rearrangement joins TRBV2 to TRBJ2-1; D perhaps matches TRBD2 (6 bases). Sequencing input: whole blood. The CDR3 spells CASRWGVDDQFF. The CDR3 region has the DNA TGTGCCAGCAGGTGGGGGGTGGATGATCAGTTCTTC. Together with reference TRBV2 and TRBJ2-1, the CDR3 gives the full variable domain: EPEVTQTPSHQVTQMGQEVILRCVPISNHLYFYWYRQILGQKVEFLVSFYNNEISEKSEIFDDQFSVERPDGSNFTLKIRSTKLEDSAMYFCASRWGVDDQFFGPGTRLTVL.